The 22 T cell receptor beta chains below come from one sample, sequenced in a study of shared clonotypes between healthy human individuals. The data were produced by immunoSEQ multiplex PCR, yet TCRdb's version contains in-frame clones alone and is incomplete. The data contain approximately 720,000 clones, around 72% of them seen just once; the ten biggest clones take up roughly 1.8%. Sequencing used memory CD4+ T cells sorted from blood. The subset here: CD45RA-negative fraction. These receptors all stem from a woman in her 30s in good health.

The V gene is TRBV7-9, the J gene TRBJ1-1, with D hard to call. The CDR3 consists of 13 residues. Per the germline V gene, CDR1 is SEHNR and CDR2 is FQNEAQ (reference sequence). V was clipped by 5 bases and J by 2 bases, with 9 bases between them. As DNA, the CDR3 is TGTGCCAGCAGCCCCACCCAAAACACTGAAGCTTTCTTT. Amino acid sequence: CASSPTQNTEAFF.

V usage is TRBV28 and J usage is TRBJ2-2, with 10 nucleotides matching TRBD1. CDR3 length: 16 amino acids. Germline CDR1 is MDHEN and CDR2 is SYDVKM. The V segment lost 5 bases and the J segment 4 bases; nucleotides outside the gene matches: 7. The CDR3 here is CASSQGQGVATGELFF. The CDR3 DNA follows: TGTGCCAGCAGTCAAGGACAGGGGGTGGCCACCGGGGAGCTGTTTTTT.

This chain connects TRBV4-1 to TRBJ1-3; possible D gene TRBD1, 6 bases. CDR1 and CDR2 (germline): MGHRA, YSYEKL. The CDR3 has 16 residues. The V end lost 4 bases, the J end lost 0 bases, and 13 bases lay between the germline ends. CDR3 coding DNA: TGCGCCAGCAGCCGGACAGACCGAAGCTCTGGAAACACCATATATTTT. Encoded protein: CASSRTDRSSGNTIYF.

The J gene is TRBJ2-7, the V gene TRBV28, with D unresolved. Trimming took 6 bases from V and 3 from J, leaving 12 bases between them. Germline V gene lookup returns CDR1 MDHEN and CDR2 SYDVKM. CDR3 length: 13 amino acids. Written as DNA, the CDR3 is TGTGCCAGCAGGAAGGTAGCCGTCTACGAGCAGTACTTC. Amino acid sequence: CASRKVAVYEQYF.

This clone turned up a few times. This rearrangement joins TRBV19 to TRBJ1-5; D unclear. The germline V and J ends were trimmed by 0 bases and 9 bases, with 15 bases remaining between them. The germline CDR1 and CDR2 sequences are LNHDA and SQIVND (reference sequence). The length of the CDR3 is 15 residues. The CDR3, as DNA: TGTGCCAGTAGTATAGAGGGAGGGATCGGGGTGCCCCAGCATTTT. Translation: CASSIEGGIGVPQHF.

The chain combines TRBV2 with TRBJ2-5; the D gene is possibly TRBD2 (6 bases). The J call may be faulty, since TRBJ2-7 better matches the DNA end. Per the germline V gene, CDR1 is SNHLY and CDR2 is FYNNEI. The CDR3 covers 14 residues. This CDR3 reads CASSEGLGVYEQYF. The DNA for the CDR3 is TGTGCCAGCAGTGAAGGACTAGGGGTCTACGAGCAGTACTTC.

The rearrangement joins TRBV27 to TRBJ2-3; 8 bases are a match to TRBD1. After removal of 5 bases from V and 3 bases from J, the junction contained 4 bases not matched to a gene. In germline, CDR1 is MNHEY, CDR2 SMNVEV (reference sequence). There are 14 residues in the CDR3. CDR3 loop: CASSQGAWTDTQYF. In DNA, the CDR3 is TGTGCCAGCAGTCAGGGGGCGTGGACAGATACGCAGTATTTT.

This clone was counted at least ten times. CDR3 loop: CASYETAGNTIYF. In nucleotides, the CDR3 is TGCGCCAGCTACGAGACAGCTGGAAACACCATATATTTT. This chain uses TRBV5-1 with TRBJ1-3, with a possible D match to TRBD1 (5 bases). There are 13 residues in the CDR3. The V gene's germline CDR1 is SGHRS and CDR2 YFSETQ. Between the trimmed V and J ends, which lost 7 bases and 2 bases, there was a span of 10 bases.

This clone appeared a few times. This rearrangement joins TRBV6-6 to TRBJ1-2; 9 bases align to TRBD1. The germline V gene encodes CDR1 MNHNY and CDR2 SVGAGI (reference sequence). V shed 0 bases, J shed 4 bases, and the junction held 6 bases outside the gene matches. The CDR3 is 16 amino acids. CDR3: CASSYSTQGAGYGYTF. The CDR3 nucleotides read TGTGCCAGCAGTTACTCCACACAGGGGGCTGGCTATGGCTACACCTTC.

This clone was recorded a few times. The identical CDR3 is also encoded by other nucleotide sequences in the sample. The rearrangement uses TRBV28 and TRBJ2-7, with 8 positions matching TRBD2. The CDR3 spans 12 residues. Germline V gene sequence: CDR1 MDHEN, CDR2 SYDVKM. V gave up 7 bases and J gave up 3 bases; unmatched junction bases: 2. The DNA for the CDR3 is TGTGCCAGCACAAGCGGGAGCTACGAGCAGTACTTC. It codes for CASTSGSYEQYF.

The chain carries TRBV19 and TRBJ1-5; D perhaps matches TRBD1 (6 bases). CDR1 LNHDA and CDR2 SQIVND come from the germline V gene (reference sequence). V lost 5 bases, J lost 2 bases, and 19 bases lay in between. The CDR3 loop spans 17 amino acids. In DNA form, the CDR3 reads TGTGCCAGTAGTCCCCCCAGGGGAGTCTTGGGCAATCAGCCCCAGCATTTT. Protein: CASSPPRGVLGNQPQHF.

Worth noting for this clone: Other DNA sequences in the same sample also yield this CDR3. This chain joins TRBV18 and TRBJ2-5; D is undetermined. Between the trimmed V and J ends, which lost 6 bases and 2 bases, there was a span of 10 bases. This CDR3 spans 13 amino acids. Germline V gives CDR1 KGHSH, CDR2 LQKENI. The CDR3 reads CASSPNPQETQYF. For the CDR3, the DNA is TGTGCCAGCTCTCCGAACCCGCAAGAGACCCAGTACTTC.

The J gene is TRBJ2-7, the V gene TRBV7-2; D might be TRBD1 or TRBD2, each matching 5 bases. Germline V CDR1 and CDR2: SGHTA, FQGNSA. Trimming removed 3 bases at V and 3 bases at J, with 12 bases between. The CDR3 totals 14 residues. CDR3 bases: TGTGCCAGCAGCTTGCCGGGACCGGTCTACGAGCAGTACTTC. It yields the protein CASSLPGPVYEQYF.

The V gene is TRBV5-4, the J gene TRBJ2-7; D may match TRBD1 or TRBD2 (7 bases each). CDR1 and CDR2 (germline): SGHNT, YYREEE (reference sequence). This CDR3 has 14 residues. Deletions cut 4 bases from V and 5 bases from J, with 16 bases between. CDR3 sequence reads: CASSLRQGGNEQYF. In DNA form, the CDR3 reads TGTGCCAGCAGCCTGCGACAGGGAGGGAACGAGCAGTACTTC.

Comment on this clone: In the same sample, other DNA sequences code for this CDR3. J is TRBJ2-1 and V is TRBV5-1, with TRBD2 matching 8 bases. The length of the CDR3 is 15 residues. V shed 4 bases, J shed 3 bases, and the junction held 6 bases outside the gene matches. Germline V gene sequence: CDR1 SGHRS, CDR2 YFSETQ. The CDR3 nucleotides read TGCGCCAGCAGCCTCTCAAGCGGGAGCTACAATGAGCAGTTCTTC. This sequence encodes CASSLSSGSYNEQFF. The complete variable domain, with remaining parts taken from reference TRBV5-1 and TRBJ2-1, reads KAGVTQTPRYLIKTRGQQVTLSCSPISGHRSVSWYQQTPGQGLQFLFEYFSETQRNKGNFPGRFSGRQFSNSRSEMNVSTLELGDSALYLCASSLSSGSYNEQFFGPGTRLTVL.

Details on this clone: The junction shows a germline mismatch at one end, possibly a read error. The chain links TRBV6-6 to TRBJ2-1; weak D call: TRBD2 (5 bases). Germline CDR1 MNHNY, CDR2 SVGAGI (reference sequence). CDR3 size: 13 residues. The chain's CDR3 is CASTREVDKEQFF. In DNA form, the CDR3 reads TGTGCCAGCACCCGGGAAGTCGACAAAGAGCAGTTCTTC.

On this clone itself: A much larger clone differs by one base, so this may be a read error. Within the sample, other DNA sequences also encode this same CDR3. V usage is TRBV11-2 and J usage is TRBJ1-1; D uncertain. V dropped 5 bases and J dropped 3 bases, with 10 bases sitting between them. The CDR3 runs 13 residues. CDR1 is SGHAT and CDR2 is FQNNGV in the germline V gene. The CDR3 sequence is CASSTQRDTEAFF. In DNA form, the CDR3 reads TGTGCCAGCAGCACGCAGAGGGACACTGAAGCTTTCTTT.

On this clone itself: Other DNA sequences in the sample encode the same CDR3. V and J are TRBV5-1 and TRBJ1-1; D perhaps matches TRBD1 (5 bases). Trimming removed 2 bases from V and 0 bases from J, with 11 bases in between. The CDR3 has 15 residues. CDR1 SGHRS and CDR2 YFSETQ come from the germline V gene. CDR3 region: CASSFRVGVNTEAFF. CDR3 nucleotide sequence: TGCGCCAGCAGCTTCAGGGTTGGGGTGAACACTGAAGCTTTCTTT.

This clone was picked up one time. This chain uses TRBV19 with TRBJ2-5; D may be TRBD1 (6 bases). Germline-derived CDR1 and CDR2 are LNHDA and SQIVND (reference sequence). V was shortened by 9 bases and J by 3 bases, with 11 bases between the two germline ends. This CDR3 spans 12 amino acids. This CDR3 is CASRGQKETQYF. The CDR3, as DNA: TGTGCCAGCCGTGGACAGAAAGAGACCCAGTACTTC. The whole variable domain, remainder taken from reference TRBV19 and TRBJ2-5, is DGGITQSPKYLFRKEGQNVTLSCEQNLNHDAMYWYRQDPGQGLRLIYYSQIVNDFQKGDIAEGYSVSREKKESFPLTVTSAQKNPTAFYLCASRGQKETQYFGPGTRLLVL.

Only one count was recorded for this clone. The chain carries TRBV4-1 and TRBJ2-1; TRBD2 aligns across 10 bases. With V trimmed by 1 base and J by 0 bases, 0 bases remained unmatched. The germline CDR1 and CDR2 sequences are MGHRA and YSYEKL. The CDR3 covers 16 residues. The CDR3 sequence: CASSQGLAGSYNEQFF. The CDR3 region has the DNA TGCGCCAGCAGCCAAGGACTAGCGGGCTCCTACAATGAGCAGTTCTTC.

This clone has at least ten counts. The chain joins TRBV5-4 to TRBJ2-1; TRBD2 is a possible D gene (6 bases). Germline CDR1 and CDR2: SGHNT and YYREEE (reference sequence). CDR3 length equals 16 residues. Deletions cut 4 bases from V and 6 bases from J, with 20 bases between. The CDR3 DNA is TGTGCCAGCAGCGCCCCTACTCTTCAGGAGGGCAATGAGCAGTTCTTC. This codes for CASSAPTLQEGNEQFF.

The V gene is TRBV5-1, the J gene TRBJ2-3, with 7 bases that match TRBD2. Germline trimming cut 3 bases from V and 2 bases from J; bases unmatched to any gene: 6. The CDR3 extends over 15 amino acids. The germline V gene encodes CDR1 SGHRS and CDR2 YFSETQ. The CDR3 sequence is CASSWDYPATDTQYF. As DNA, the CDR3 is TGCGCCAGCAGCTGGGACTACCCTGCCACAGATACGCAGTATTTT.